This T cell receptor (beta chain) emerged from a study of blood T cell repertoires in COVID-19 (dated by TCRdb to between 2020 and 2021). Background for the entire study: The collaborator samples originated in the United States, Italy and Spain and spanned the acute and convalescent phases of COVID-19. The prospective study material was composed of cDNA or gDNA derived from T cells, B-cell-depleted T cells, or PBMCs. Subjects who had been exposed to COVID-19, were actively infected with it, or had recovered from it provided the deeply sampled blood TCRbeta repertoires that made up the dataset. The repertoires were released in a freely available public database intended as a resource for research on the immune response to SARS-CoV-2. Samples came from the ongoing ImmuneRACE study (first 160 participants) plus 1,254 subjects from 6 global collaborators. A de-identified subject ID, COVID-19 status, age in years and sex were almost always included in the sample metadata. Where available, HLA class I and class II types were obtained from metadata supplied by the sample provider rather than from assay-based typing.

CDR1 and CDR2 were assigned from the germline V gene as SGHRS and YFSETQ. There are 14 amino acids in the CDR3, from cysteine to phenylalanine inclusive. Just the 42-base CDR3 DNA is kept, in frame starting at base 1. At the junction V is shortened by 7 bases and J by 5 bases, with 16 bases in between. The immunoSEQ Assay, a bias-controlled multiplex PCR, was used to amplify TCRbeta CDR3 regions from genomic DNA. From the authors' description of their analysis: Within the assay, amplification of reference gene primers was used to estimate how many nucleated cells each sample contained. Sequence reads were collapsed and filtered to measure the absolute abundance of every unique TCRbeta CDR3 rearrangement. For each sample, productive Simpson clonality was calculated by taking the square root of Simpson's diversity index across productive rearrangements. The source is immuneACCESS, and TCRdb retained only in-frame sequences with V and J called. Part of the clones is not carried over; for the studies checked, unresolved V genes explain less than half of this, and the remainder is unexplained. D and trimming were read from the DNA, whereas the V and J calls and clone size are those reported in that table. A total of around 230,000 clones appear in this sample, roughly 82% of them only once. Approximately 2.3% of the sample comes from the top ten.

A second Seattle source provided samples from volunteer blood donors who had recovered from COVID-19. Collaborating institutions collected whole blood in K2EDTA tubes following their own protocols. For TCRbeta analysis, collaborators shipped samples as frozen whole blood, isolated PBMCs, or DNA extracted from either of those sample types. The investigation overall reported the following: How much clinical and demographic metadata was included differed by source and by participant, and the metadata was provided uncurated.

This clone was observed a handful of times. Its antigen remains unidentified. No base qualities exist here, and no much larger clone lies one base off it. The chain couples TRBV5-1 to TRBJ2-1; matching of 6 bases hints at TRBD2 as the D gene. Sequencing was carried out using peripheral blood. The source is a man in his forties who had recovered from COVID-19. The nucleotide sequence is TGCGCCAGCTCCGGGAGCTCGGTCGACAATGAGCAGTTCTTC. This sequence encodes CASSGSSVDNEQFF.